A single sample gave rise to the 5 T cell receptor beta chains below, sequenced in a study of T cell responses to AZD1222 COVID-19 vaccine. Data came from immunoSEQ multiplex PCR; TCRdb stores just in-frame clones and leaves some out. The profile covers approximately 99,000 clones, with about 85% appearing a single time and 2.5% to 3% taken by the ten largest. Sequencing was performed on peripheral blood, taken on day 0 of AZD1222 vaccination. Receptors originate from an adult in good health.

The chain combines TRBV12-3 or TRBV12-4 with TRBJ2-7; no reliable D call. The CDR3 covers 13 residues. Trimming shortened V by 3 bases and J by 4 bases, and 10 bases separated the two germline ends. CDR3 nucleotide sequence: TGTGCCAGCAGTTTGAAGGTCGGGTACGAGCAGTACGTC. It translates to CASSLKVGYEQYV.

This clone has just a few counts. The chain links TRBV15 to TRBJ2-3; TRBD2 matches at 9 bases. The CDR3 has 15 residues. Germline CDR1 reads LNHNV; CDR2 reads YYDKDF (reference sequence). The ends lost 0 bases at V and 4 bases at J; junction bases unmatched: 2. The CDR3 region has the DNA TGTGCCACCAGCAGAGATAGCGGGGGCGCAGATACGCAGTATTTT. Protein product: CATSRDSGGADTQYF.

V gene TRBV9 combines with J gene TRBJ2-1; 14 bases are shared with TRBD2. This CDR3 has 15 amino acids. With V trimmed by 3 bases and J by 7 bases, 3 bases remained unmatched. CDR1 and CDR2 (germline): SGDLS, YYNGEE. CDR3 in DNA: TGTGCCAGCAGCGCTGGGACTAGCGGGGGAAATGAGCAGTTCTTC. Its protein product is CASSAGTSGGNEQFF.

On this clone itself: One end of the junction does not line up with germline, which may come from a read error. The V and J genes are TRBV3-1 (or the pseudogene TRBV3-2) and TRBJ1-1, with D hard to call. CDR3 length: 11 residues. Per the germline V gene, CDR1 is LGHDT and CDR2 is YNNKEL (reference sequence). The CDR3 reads CASSPPVQHAF. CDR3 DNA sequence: TGTGCCAGCAGCCCCCCCGTACAGCACGCGTTT.

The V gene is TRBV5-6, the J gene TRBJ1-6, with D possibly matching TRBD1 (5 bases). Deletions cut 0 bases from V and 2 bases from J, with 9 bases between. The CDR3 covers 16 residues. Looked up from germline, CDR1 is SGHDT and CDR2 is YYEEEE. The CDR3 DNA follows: TGTGCCAGCAGCTTGGAGCGGGGCACCTATAATTCACCCCTCCACTTT. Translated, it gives CASSLERGTYNSPLHF. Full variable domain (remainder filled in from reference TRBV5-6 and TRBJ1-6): DAGVTQSPTHLIKTRGQQVTLRCSPKSGHDTVSWYQQALGQGPQFIFQYYEEEERQRGNFPDRFSGHQFPNYSSELNVNALLLGDSALYLCASSLERGTYNSPLHFGNGTRLTVT.